Below are 10 T cell receptor beta chains sequenced from a single sample in a study of T cell responses to AZD1222 COVID-19 vaccine. Libraries were prepared by immunoSEQ multiplex PCR; TCRdb keeps only in-frame clonotypes and omits some of them. The data show around 210,000 clones, roughly 94% seen once. The specimen comprised peripheral blood, sampled 28 days after the second dose of the MenACWY control vaccine. These receptors were taken from an adult who received the MenACWY meningococcal vaccine as a control.

The gene calls are TRBV12-3 or TRBV12-4 and TRBJ2-7, with D hard to call. Trimming pared 5 bases from V and 0 bases from J, leaving 8 bases between. The CDR3 covers 13 residues. The CDR3 is CASSPDFSYEQYF. Written as DNA, the CDR3 is TGTGCCAGCAGTCCCGACTTCTCCTACGAGCAGTACTTC.

The V call is TRBV3-1 (or the pseudogene TRBV3-2), the J call TRBJ1-1, with D uncertain. Per the germline V gene, CDR1 is LGHDT and CDR2 is YNNKEL (reference sequence). The CDR3 contains 14 residues. V gave up 4 bases and J gave up 3 bases, with 12 bases separating them. The CDR3 protein is CASSRTTQDTEAFF. The CDR3 DNA sequence: TGTGCCAGCAGCCGCACTACTCAGGACACTGAAGCTTTCTTT.

V and J are TRBV5-5 and TRBJ1-1; unclear D gene. Germline lookup yields CDR1 SGHKS and CDR2 YYEKEE (reference sequence). V was trimmed by 7 bases and J by 3 bases, leaving 7 bases between them. The CDR3 is 11 residues long. DNA of the CDR3: TGTGCCAGCCTGTTGTACACTGAAGCTTTCTTT. Amino acids: CASLLYTEAFF.

The CDR3 DNA reads TGTGCCAGCAGCGACGGGACAGACAACTACGAGCAGTACTTC. Translated, it gives CASSDGTDNYEQYF. J is TRBJ2-7 and V is TRBV9, with TRBD1 matching over 7 bases. The CDR3 is 14 residues long. Germline CDR1 and CDR2: SGDLS and YYNGEE. V was pared by 3 bases and J by 3 bases, with 6 bases of the junction left unmatched. The complete variable domain, with remaining parts taken from reference TRBV9 and TRBJ2-7, reads DSGVTQTPKHLITATGQRVTLRCSPRSGDLSVYWYQQSLDQGLQFLIQYYNGEERAKGNILERFSAQQFPDLHSELNLSSLELGDSALYFCASSDGTDNYEQYFGPGTRLTVT.

The chain has TRBV28 and TRBJ2-7; D unresolved. The ends were cut back, 7 bases at V and 4 bases at J, with 8 bases in the middle. The germline V gene encodes CDR1 MDHEN and CDR2 SYDVKM. The CDR3 is 11 amino acids. CDR3 residues: CASTGIYEQYF. The CDR3 DNA reads TGTGCCAGCACCGGAATTTACGAGCAGTACTTC.

The rearrangement uses TRBV7-3 and TRBJ2-1, with TRBD1 identical over 7 bases. V gave up 5 bases and J gave up 7 bases; unmatched junction bases: 5. In germline, CDR1 is SGHTA, CDR2 FQGTGA. CDR3 length: 13 residues. CDR3 coding DNA: TGTGCCAGCAGCCCGACAGGGAGTAATGAGCAGTTCTTC. It is translated as CASSPTGSNEQFF.

The rearrangement links TRBV27 to TRBJ2-7; TRBD2 agrees at 8 bases. CDR1 is MNHEY, CDR2 SMNVEV, per germline (reference sequence). Trimming at V came to 3 bases and at J to 3 bases, leaving 7 bases not matched to a gene. The CDR3 is 15 residues long. Here the CDR3 DNA reads TGTGCCAGCAGTTTGGCCGGGCGGGGGGTCTACGAGCAGTACTTC. Translated, it gives CASSLAGRGVYEQYF.

V and J are TRBV4-1 and TRBJ1-1; 9 nucleotides agree with TRBD1. The CDR3 contains 17 residues. J gave up 1 base and V 1 base, and 7 bases lay outside the gene matches. Germline V gene data show CDR1 as MGHRA and CDR2 as YSYEKL. This chain's CDR3 is CASSQGTGGSTNTEAFF. Written as DNA, the CDR3 is TGCGCCAGCAGCCAAGGTACAGGGGGCTCAACGAACACTGAAGCTTTCTTT.

J is TRBJ2-1 and V is TRBV30; 7 bases are a match to TRBD1. Germline V gives CDR1 GTSNPN, CDR2 SVGIG (reference sequence). V shed 4 bases and J 9 bases; nucleotides not matched to a gene: 6. This CDR3 comprises 12 residues. The CDR3 DNA reads as TGTGCCTGGACCCTGACAGGGACTGAGCAGTTCTTC. This codes for CAWTLTGTEQFF.

This clone has a single count. This chain connects TRBV6-5 to TRBJ1-4; no clear D gene. CDR1 and CDR2 from the germline V gene are MNHEY and SVGAGI. The CDR3 runs 14 residues. V was pared by 7 bases and J by 4 bases, with 13 bases between. The CDR3 protein is CASIRAGFNEKLFF. CDR3 bases: TGTGCCAGCATCAGAGCGGGTTTTAATGAAAAACTGTTTTTT.